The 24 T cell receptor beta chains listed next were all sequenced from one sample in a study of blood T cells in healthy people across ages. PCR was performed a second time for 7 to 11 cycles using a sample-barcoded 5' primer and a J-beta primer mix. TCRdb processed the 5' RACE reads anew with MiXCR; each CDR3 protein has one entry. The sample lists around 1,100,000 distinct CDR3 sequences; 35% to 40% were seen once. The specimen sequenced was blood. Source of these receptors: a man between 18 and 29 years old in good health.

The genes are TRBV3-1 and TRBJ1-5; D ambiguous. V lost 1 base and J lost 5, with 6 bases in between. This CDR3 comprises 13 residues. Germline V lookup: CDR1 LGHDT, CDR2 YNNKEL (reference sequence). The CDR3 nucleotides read TGTGCCAGCAGCCAAGTTGGTTATCAGCCCCAGCATTTT. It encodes CASSQVGYQPQHF.

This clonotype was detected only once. CDR3 amino acids: CASSQDGRYGYTF. As DNA, the CDR3 is TGTGCCAGCAGCCAAGATGGCAGGTATGGCTACACCTTC. The chain carries TRBV3-1 and TRBJ1-2; no firm D call. The CDR3 consists of 13 residues. V was cut by 0 bases and J by 5 bases, with 7 bases left in between. Germline-derived CDR1 and CDR2 are LGHDT and YNNKEL (reference sequence). Supplemented by reference TRBV3-1 and TRBJ1-2, the full variable domain reads DTAVSQTPKYLVTQMGNDKSIKCEQNLGHDTMYWYKQDSKKFLKIMFSYNNKELIINETVPNRFSPKSPDKAHLNLHINSLELGDSAVYFCASSQDGRYGYTFGSGTRLTVV.

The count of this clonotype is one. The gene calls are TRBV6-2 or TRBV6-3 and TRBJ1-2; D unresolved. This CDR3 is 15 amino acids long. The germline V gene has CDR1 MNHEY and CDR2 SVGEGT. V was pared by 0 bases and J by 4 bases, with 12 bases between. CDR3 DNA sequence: TGTGCCAGCAGTTACTCCACAGCCTCTACCTATGGCTACACCTTC. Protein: CASSYSTASTYGYTF.

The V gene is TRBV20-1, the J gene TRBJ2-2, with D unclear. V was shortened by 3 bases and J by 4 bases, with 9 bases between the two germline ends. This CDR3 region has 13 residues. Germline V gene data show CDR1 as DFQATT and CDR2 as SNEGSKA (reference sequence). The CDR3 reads CSARVAGTGELFF. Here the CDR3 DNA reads TGCAGTGCTAGGGTAGCAGGCACCGGGGAGCTGTTTTTT.

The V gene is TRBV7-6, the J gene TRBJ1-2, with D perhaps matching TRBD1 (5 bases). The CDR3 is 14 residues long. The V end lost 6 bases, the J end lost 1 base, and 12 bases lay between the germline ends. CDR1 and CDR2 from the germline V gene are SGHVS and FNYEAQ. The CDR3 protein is CASSIGTDNYGYTF. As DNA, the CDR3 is TGTGCCAGCAGTATTGGGACGGATAACTATGGCTACACCTTC.

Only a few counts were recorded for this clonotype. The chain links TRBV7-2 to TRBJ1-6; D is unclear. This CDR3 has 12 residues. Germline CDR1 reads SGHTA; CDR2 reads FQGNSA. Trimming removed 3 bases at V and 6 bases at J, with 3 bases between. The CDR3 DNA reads TGTGCCAGCAGCTTTCTTAATTCACCCCTCCACTTT. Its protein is CASSFLNSPLHF. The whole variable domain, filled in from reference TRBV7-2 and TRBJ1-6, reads GAGVSQSPSNKVTEKGKDVELRCDPISGHTALYWYRQSLGQGLEFLIYFQGNSAPDKSGLPSDRFSAERTGGSVSTLTIQRTQQEDSAVYLCASSFLNSPLHFGNGTRLTVT.

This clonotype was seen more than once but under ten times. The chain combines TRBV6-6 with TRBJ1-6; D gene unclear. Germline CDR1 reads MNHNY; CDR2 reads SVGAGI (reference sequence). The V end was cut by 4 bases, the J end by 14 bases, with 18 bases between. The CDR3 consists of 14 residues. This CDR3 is CASSSSQNIVTLHF. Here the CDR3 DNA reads TGTGCCAGCAGTTCATCCCAGAATATTGTAACCCTCCACTTT.

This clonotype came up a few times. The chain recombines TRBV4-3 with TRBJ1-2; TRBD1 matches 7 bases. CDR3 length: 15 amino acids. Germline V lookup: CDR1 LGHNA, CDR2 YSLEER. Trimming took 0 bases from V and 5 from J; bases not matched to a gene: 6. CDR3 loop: CASSQESRGFYGYTF. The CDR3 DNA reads TGCGCCAGCAGCCAAGAAAGCAGGGGGTTTTATGGCTACACCTTC.

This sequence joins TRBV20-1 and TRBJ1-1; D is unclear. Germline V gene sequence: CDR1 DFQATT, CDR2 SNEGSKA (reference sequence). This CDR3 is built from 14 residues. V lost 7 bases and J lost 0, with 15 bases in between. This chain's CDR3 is CSGAWGGMNTEAFF. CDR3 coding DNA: TGCAGTGGTGCTTGGGGTGGGATGAACACTGAAGCTTTCTTT.

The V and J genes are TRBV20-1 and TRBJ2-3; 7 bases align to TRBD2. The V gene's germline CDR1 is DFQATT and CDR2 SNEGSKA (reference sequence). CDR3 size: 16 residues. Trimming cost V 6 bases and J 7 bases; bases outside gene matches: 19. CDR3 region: CSASPVAPRGVNTQYF. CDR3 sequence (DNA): TGCAGTGCCAGCCCTGTGGCTCCCCGGGGGGTTAATACGCAGTATTTT.

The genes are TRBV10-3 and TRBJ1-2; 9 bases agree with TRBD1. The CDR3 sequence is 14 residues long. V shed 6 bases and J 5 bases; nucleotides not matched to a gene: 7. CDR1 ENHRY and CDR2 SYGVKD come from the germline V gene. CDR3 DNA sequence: TGTGCCATCAGCGTGGAGGACAGGGGTTATGGCTACACCTTC. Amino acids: CAISVEDRGYGYTF.

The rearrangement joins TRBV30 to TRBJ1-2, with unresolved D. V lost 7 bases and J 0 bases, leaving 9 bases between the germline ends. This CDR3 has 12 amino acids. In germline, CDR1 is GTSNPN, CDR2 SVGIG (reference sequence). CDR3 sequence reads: CASHKPNYGYTF. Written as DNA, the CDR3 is TGTGCCTCACACAAACCTAACTATGGCTACACCTTC.

The CDR3 reads CASRQNKGTVNSPLHF. DNA for the CDR3: TGTGCCAGCAGACAAAACAAGGGGACGGTTAATTCACCCCTCCACTTT. This chain uses TRBV7-9 with TRBJ1-6, with TRBD1 as a possible D gene (5 bases). There are 16 residues in the CDR3. V was pared by 6 bases and J by 6 bases, with 18 bases between. CDR1 and CDR2 (germline): SEHNR, FQNEAQ (reference sequence).

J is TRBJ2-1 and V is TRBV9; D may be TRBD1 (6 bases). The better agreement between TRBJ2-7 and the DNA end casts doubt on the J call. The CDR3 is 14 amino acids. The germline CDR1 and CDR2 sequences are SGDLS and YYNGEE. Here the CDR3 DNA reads TGTGCCAGCAGCCCCCGGGACAACTACAATGAGCAGTACTTC. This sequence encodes CASSPRDNYNEQYF.

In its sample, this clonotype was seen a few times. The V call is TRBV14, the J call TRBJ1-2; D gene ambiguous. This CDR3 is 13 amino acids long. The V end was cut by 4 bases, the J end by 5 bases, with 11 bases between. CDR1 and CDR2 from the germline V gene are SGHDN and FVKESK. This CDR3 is CASSLNPAYGYTF. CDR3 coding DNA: TGTGCCAGCAGCCTAAATCCAGCGTATGGCTACACCTTC.

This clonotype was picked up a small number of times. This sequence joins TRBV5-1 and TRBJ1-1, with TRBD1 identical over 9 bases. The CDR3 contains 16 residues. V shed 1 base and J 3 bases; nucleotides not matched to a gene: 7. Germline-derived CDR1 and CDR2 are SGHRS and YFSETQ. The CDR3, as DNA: TGCGCCAGCAGCTTGATTCCCGGGACAGGGTACACTGAAGCTTTCTTT. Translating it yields CASSLIPGTGYTEAFF.

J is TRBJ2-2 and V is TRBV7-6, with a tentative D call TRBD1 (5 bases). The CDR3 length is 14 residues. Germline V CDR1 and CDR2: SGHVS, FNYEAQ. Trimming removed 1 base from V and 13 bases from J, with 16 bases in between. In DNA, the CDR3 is TGTGCCAGCAGCTTAGTACAGGCTTCGAATAGGCTGTTTTTT. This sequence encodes CASSLVQASNRLFF.

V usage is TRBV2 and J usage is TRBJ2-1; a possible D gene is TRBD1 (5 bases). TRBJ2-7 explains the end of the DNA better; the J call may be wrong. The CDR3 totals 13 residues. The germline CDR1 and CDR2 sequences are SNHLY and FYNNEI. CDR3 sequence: CASSVRADNEQYF. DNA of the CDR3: TGTGCCAGCAGTGTAAGGGCGGACAATGAGCAGTACTTC.

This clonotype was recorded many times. CDR3 nucleotides: TGTGCCAGCAAGAAAGATAATTCACCCCTCCACTTT. The encoded protein is CASKKDNSPLHF. The rearrangement links TRBV7-9 to TRBJ1-6, with D unclear. Germline CDR1 is SEHNR and CDR2 is FQNEAQ (reference sequence). Trimming stripped 7 bases from V and 5 bases from J, with 6 bases between. This CDR3 region has 12 residues.

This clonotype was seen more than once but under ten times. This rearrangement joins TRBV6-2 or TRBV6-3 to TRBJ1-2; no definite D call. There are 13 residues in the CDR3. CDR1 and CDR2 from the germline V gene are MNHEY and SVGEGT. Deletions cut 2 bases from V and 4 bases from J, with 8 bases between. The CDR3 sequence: CASSYESSYGYTF. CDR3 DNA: TGTGCCAGCAGTTACGAAAGTAGCTATGGCTACACCTTC.

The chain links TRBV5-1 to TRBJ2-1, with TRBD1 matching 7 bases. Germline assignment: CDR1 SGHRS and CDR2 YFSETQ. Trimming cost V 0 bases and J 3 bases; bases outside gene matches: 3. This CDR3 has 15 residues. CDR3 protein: CASSLVGQDYNEQFF. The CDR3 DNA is TGCGCCAGCAGCTTGGTAGGACAGGACTACAATGAGCAGTTCTTC.

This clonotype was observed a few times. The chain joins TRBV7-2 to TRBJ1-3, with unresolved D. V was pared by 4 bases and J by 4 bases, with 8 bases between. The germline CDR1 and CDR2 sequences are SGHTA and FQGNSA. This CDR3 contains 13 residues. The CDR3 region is CASSSGSGNTIYF. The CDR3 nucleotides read TGTGCCAGCAGCTCCGGATCGGGAAACACCATATATTTT.

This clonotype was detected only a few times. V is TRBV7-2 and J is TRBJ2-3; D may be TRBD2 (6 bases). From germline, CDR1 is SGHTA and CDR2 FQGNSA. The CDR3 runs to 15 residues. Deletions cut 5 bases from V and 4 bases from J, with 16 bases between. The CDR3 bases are TGTGCCAGCAGCCCCTGGAGGGCCCAAGCAGATACGCAGTATTTT. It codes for CASSPWRAQADTQYF.

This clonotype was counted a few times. CDR3: CASSIAGASTDTQYF. CDR3 sequence (DNA): TGTGCCAGCAGTATAGCGGGGGCGAGCACAGATACGCAGTATTTT. This sequence joins TRBV6-5 and TRBJ2-3; 9 bases are a match to TRBD2. Germline V gene sequence: CDR1 MNHEY, CDR2 SVGAGI. This CDR3 region has 15 residues. With 5 bases clipped from V and 0 bases from J, the junction kept 3 bases outside the gene matches.